Following are 5 T cell receptor beta chains from one sample sequenced in a study of blood T cell repertoires in COVID-19. The table came from immunoSEQ multiplex PCR; TCRdb's copy has only in-frame clones and leaves some out. The data show more than 55,000 clones, roughly 92% seen once. Sequencing input: peripheral blood. These receptors were taken from a man in his fifties with active COVID-19.

V is TRBV3-1 (or the pseudogene TRBV3-2) and J is TRBJ1-2; D is unresolved. Per germline, CDR1 LGHDT and CDR2 YNNKEL (reference sequence). The CDR3 extends over 17 amino acids. V lost 2 bases and J lost 5, with 21 bases in between. CDR3 nucleotides: TGTGCCAGCAGCCAAAGCGCTGGAGGCTCGGTTTTTTATGGCTACACCTTC. It yields the protein CASSQSAGGSVFYGYTF.

This chain connects TRBV6-1 to TRBJ2-7, with D tentatively TRBD2 (5 bases). Germline V CDR1 and CDR2: MNHNS, SASEGT. V shed 3 bases and J shed 2 bases, with 14 bases lying between them. The CDR3 sequence is 15 residues long. DNA for the CDR3: TGTGCCAGCAGTGACGGTCCGGGGTCGACCTACGAGCAGTACTTC. Translation gives CASSDGPGSTYEQYF.

The chain couples TRBV28 to TRBJ2-2; 9 nucleotides match TRBD1. J gave up 0 bases and V 6 bases, and 2 bases lay outside the gene matches. The CDR3 consists of 15 residues. Germline CDR1 MDHEN, CDR2 SYDVKM. The CDR3 DNA is TGTGCCAGCAGACAGGGGGCAGCGAACACCGGGGAGCTGTTTTTT. As protein: CASRQGAANTGELFF.

Written as DNA, the CDR3 is TGTGCCAGCAAGCAACAGGGTTATTCACCCCTCCACTTT. Amino acid sequence: CASKQQGYSPLHF. The genes are TRBV2 and TRBJ1-6; maybe TRBD1 (6 bases). Trimming shortened V by 7 bases and J by 8 bases, and 12 bases separated the two germline ends. The CDR3 is 13 amino acids. Germline V gene sequence: CDR1 SNHLY, CDR2 FYNNEI.

This chain uses TRBV29-1 with TRBJ2-7, with D hard to call. The length of the CDR3 is 11 residues. V lost 1 base to trimming and J lost 4 bases, with 5 bases between them. Germline assignment: CDR1 SQVTM and CDR2 ANQGSEA. The CDR3: CSVEARYEQYF. Here the CDR3 DNA reads TGCAGCGTTGAAGCCAGATACGAGCAGTACTTC.